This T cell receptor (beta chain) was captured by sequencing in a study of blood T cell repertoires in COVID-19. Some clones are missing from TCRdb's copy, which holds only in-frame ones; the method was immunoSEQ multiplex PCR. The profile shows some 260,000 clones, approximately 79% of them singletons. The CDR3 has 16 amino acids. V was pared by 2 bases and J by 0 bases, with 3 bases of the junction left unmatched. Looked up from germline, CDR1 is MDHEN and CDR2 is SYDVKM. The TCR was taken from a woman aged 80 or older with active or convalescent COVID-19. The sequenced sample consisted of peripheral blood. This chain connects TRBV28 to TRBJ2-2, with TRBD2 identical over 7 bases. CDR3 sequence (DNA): TGTGCCAGCAGTTTAGCCGGGACTACGAACACCGGGGAGCTGTTTTTT. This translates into CASSLAGTTNTGELFF.